Listed here are 3 T cell receptor beta chains from one sample, sequenced in a study of vaccination and CD4 T cells after COVID-19 (dated by TCRdb to the early 2020s). Interpreted using the paper, the time point label stands for: late sampling 161 to 241 days after vaccination in a few convalescent patients. Libraries were made using PCR. Reads for this sample came from an Illumina iSeq 100. The raw public reads went through TCRdb reprocessing: fastp at Q25, MiXCR clone calling, in-frame beta chains kept. Rows are combined by CDR3 protein, so each entry shows the most common genes and DNA. The sample includes more than 25,000 distinct CDR3 sequences, with about 50% observed a single time. The ten biggest clones cover 5.8% of the sample. Material: CD4+ T cells from blood, obtained about 7 months after SARS-CoV-2 vaccination. These receptors were collected from a human donor who had recovered from COVID-19.

The chain carries TRBV14 and TRBJ2-3; TRBD2 might be the D (6 bases). Per the germline V gene, CDR1 is SGHDN and CDR2 is FVKESK. The CDR3 covers 17 residues. Deletions cut 4 bases from V and 1 base from J, with 18 bases between. CDR3 protein: CASSPPRRPSGTDTQYF. The CDR3 region has the DNA TGTGCCAGCAGCCCCCCCCGGCGGCCTAGCGGCACAGATACGCAGTATTTT.

V usage is TRBV20-1 and J usage is TRBJ2-3; D perhaps matches TRBD2 (5 bases). V was pared by 5 bases and J by 6 bases, with 15 bases between. CDR1 and CDR2 from the germline V gene are DFQATT and SNEGSKA (reference sequence). The CDR3 covers 13 residues. The CDR3 DNA follows: TGCAGTGCTGACTCCCAAAGAGGGGATACGCAGTATTTT. Translating it yields CSADSQRGDTQYF.

This clonotype was detected a few times. The chain couples TRBV6-2 or TRBV6-3 to TRBJ1-5; no clear D. CDR3 length equals 15 residues. V was trimmed by 6 bases and J by 7 bases, leaving 19 bases between them. Germline V gives CDR1 MNHEY, CDR2 SVGEGT. The CDR3 loop reads CASRWAKGDGQPQHF. The CDR3, as DNA: TGTGCCAGCAGGTGGGCCAAGGGAGACGGCCAGCCCCAGCATTTT.